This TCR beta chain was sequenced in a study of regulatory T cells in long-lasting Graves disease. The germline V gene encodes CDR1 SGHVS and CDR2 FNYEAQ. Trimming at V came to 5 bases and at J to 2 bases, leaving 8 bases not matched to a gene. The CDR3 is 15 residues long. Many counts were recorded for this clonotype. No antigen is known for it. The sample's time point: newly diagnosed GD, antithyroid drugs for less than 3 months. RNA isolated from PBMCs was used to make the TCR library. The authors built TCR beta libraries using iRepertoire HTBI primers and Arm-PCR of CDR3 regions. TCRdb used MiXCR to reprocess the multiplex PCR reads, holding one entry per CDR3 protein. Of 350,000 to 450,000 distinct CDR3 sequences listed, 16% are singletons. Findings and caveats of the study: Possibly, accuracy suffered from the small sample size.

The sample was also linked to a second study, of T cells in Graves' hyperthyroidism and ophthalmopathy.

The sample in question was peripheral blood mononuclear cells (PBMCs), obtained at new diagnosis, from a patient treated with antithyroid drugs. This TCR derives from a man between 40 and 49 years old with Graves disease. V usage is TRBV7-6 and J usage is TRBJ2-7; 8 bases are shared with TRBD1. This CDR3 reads CASSPGQGQPYEQYF. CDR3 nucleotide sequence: TGTGCCAGCAGCCCCGGACAGGGCCAGCCCTACGAGCAGTACTTC.